Below are 6 T cell receptor beta chains sequenced from a single sample in a study of OX40 agonist ivuxolimab in advanced cancers. Sequenced by immunoSEQ multiplex PCR; TCRdb stores in-frame clones only, minus some. Of more than 95,000 clones in the sample, 80% to 95% are singletons; the top ten hold under 0.85%. The sequenced sample was CD4+ or CD8+ T cells sorted from blood, obtained in a trial of the OX40 agonist ivuxolimab. All receptors come from an adult with an advanced solid tumor such as melanoma, head and neck, liver or kidney cancer.

The V gene is TRBV10-2, the J gene TRBJ1-1; D remains ambiguous. With 4 bases removed from V and 0 bases from J, the gap between germline ends came to 9 bases. CDR3 length: 14 residues. Germline assignment: CDR1 WSHSY and CDR2 SAAADI. The CDR3 spells CASSGTDLNTEAFF. The CDR3 coding sequence is TGCGCCAGCAGTGGGACGGATCTGAACACTGAAGCTTTCTTT.

A single count supports this clone. The V and J genes are TRBV5-1 and TRBJ2-3; D possibly corresponds to TRBD2 (6 bases). The V end was cut by 6 bases, the J end by 4 bases, with 18 bases between. The germline CDR1 and CDR2 sequences are SGHRS and YFSETQ. CDR3 size: 15 residues. CDR3 sequence (DNA): TGCGCCAGCAATTCGGAGGGCCGGTCCCCAGATACGCAGTATTTT. Protein product: CASNSEGRSPDTQYF.

V gene TRBV28 combines with J gene TRBJ1-1; D might be TRBD1 (5 bases). Deletions cut 7 bases from V and 5 bases from J, with 8 bases between. CDR3 size: 11 residues. Germline CDR1 is MDHEN and CDR2 is SYDVKM. This CDR3 reads CASMGGTEAFF. The CDR3, as DNA: TGTGCCAGCATGGGGGGGACTGAAGCTTTCTTT. Using reference TRBV28 and TRBJ1-1 for the parts outside the CDR3, the full variable domain is DVKVTQSSRYLVKRTGEKVFLECVQDMDHENMFWYRQDPGLGLRLIYFSYDVKMKEKGDIPEGYSVSREKKERFSLILESASTNQTSMYLCASMGGTEAFFGQGTRLTVV.

The genes are TRBV4-2 and TRBJ2-7; D is unclear. There are 14 residues in the CDR3. Germline V gene data show CDR1 as LGHNA and CDR2 as YNFKEQ. V lost 0 bases and J lost 4, with 10 bases in between. The CDR3 sequence: CASSQESDGYEQYF. CDR3 DNA sequence: TGTGCCAGCAGCCAAGAGTCTGATGGGTACGAGCAGTACTTC.

The chain carries TRBV7-2 and TRBJ2-5; D gene unclear. The CDR3 loop spans 16 amino acids. Between the trimmed V and J ends, which lost 0 bases and 1 base, there was a span of 12 bases. Per germline, CDR1 SGHTA and CDR2 FQGNSA. CDR3: CASSLARPVPQETQYF. In nucleotides, the CDR3 is TGTGCCAGCAGCTTAGCGAGGCCAGTACCCCAAGAGACCCAGTACTTC.

The chain joins TRBV7-3 to TRBJ2-1, with D unclear. The CDR3 extends over 12 amino acids. Germline CDR1 SGHTA, CDR2 FQGTGA. Deletions cut 2 bases from V and 6 bases from J, with 5 bases between. The CDR3 here is CASSLLRNEQFF. The CDR3 DNA is TGTGCCAGCAGCTTATTGCGCAATGAGCAGTTCTTC.